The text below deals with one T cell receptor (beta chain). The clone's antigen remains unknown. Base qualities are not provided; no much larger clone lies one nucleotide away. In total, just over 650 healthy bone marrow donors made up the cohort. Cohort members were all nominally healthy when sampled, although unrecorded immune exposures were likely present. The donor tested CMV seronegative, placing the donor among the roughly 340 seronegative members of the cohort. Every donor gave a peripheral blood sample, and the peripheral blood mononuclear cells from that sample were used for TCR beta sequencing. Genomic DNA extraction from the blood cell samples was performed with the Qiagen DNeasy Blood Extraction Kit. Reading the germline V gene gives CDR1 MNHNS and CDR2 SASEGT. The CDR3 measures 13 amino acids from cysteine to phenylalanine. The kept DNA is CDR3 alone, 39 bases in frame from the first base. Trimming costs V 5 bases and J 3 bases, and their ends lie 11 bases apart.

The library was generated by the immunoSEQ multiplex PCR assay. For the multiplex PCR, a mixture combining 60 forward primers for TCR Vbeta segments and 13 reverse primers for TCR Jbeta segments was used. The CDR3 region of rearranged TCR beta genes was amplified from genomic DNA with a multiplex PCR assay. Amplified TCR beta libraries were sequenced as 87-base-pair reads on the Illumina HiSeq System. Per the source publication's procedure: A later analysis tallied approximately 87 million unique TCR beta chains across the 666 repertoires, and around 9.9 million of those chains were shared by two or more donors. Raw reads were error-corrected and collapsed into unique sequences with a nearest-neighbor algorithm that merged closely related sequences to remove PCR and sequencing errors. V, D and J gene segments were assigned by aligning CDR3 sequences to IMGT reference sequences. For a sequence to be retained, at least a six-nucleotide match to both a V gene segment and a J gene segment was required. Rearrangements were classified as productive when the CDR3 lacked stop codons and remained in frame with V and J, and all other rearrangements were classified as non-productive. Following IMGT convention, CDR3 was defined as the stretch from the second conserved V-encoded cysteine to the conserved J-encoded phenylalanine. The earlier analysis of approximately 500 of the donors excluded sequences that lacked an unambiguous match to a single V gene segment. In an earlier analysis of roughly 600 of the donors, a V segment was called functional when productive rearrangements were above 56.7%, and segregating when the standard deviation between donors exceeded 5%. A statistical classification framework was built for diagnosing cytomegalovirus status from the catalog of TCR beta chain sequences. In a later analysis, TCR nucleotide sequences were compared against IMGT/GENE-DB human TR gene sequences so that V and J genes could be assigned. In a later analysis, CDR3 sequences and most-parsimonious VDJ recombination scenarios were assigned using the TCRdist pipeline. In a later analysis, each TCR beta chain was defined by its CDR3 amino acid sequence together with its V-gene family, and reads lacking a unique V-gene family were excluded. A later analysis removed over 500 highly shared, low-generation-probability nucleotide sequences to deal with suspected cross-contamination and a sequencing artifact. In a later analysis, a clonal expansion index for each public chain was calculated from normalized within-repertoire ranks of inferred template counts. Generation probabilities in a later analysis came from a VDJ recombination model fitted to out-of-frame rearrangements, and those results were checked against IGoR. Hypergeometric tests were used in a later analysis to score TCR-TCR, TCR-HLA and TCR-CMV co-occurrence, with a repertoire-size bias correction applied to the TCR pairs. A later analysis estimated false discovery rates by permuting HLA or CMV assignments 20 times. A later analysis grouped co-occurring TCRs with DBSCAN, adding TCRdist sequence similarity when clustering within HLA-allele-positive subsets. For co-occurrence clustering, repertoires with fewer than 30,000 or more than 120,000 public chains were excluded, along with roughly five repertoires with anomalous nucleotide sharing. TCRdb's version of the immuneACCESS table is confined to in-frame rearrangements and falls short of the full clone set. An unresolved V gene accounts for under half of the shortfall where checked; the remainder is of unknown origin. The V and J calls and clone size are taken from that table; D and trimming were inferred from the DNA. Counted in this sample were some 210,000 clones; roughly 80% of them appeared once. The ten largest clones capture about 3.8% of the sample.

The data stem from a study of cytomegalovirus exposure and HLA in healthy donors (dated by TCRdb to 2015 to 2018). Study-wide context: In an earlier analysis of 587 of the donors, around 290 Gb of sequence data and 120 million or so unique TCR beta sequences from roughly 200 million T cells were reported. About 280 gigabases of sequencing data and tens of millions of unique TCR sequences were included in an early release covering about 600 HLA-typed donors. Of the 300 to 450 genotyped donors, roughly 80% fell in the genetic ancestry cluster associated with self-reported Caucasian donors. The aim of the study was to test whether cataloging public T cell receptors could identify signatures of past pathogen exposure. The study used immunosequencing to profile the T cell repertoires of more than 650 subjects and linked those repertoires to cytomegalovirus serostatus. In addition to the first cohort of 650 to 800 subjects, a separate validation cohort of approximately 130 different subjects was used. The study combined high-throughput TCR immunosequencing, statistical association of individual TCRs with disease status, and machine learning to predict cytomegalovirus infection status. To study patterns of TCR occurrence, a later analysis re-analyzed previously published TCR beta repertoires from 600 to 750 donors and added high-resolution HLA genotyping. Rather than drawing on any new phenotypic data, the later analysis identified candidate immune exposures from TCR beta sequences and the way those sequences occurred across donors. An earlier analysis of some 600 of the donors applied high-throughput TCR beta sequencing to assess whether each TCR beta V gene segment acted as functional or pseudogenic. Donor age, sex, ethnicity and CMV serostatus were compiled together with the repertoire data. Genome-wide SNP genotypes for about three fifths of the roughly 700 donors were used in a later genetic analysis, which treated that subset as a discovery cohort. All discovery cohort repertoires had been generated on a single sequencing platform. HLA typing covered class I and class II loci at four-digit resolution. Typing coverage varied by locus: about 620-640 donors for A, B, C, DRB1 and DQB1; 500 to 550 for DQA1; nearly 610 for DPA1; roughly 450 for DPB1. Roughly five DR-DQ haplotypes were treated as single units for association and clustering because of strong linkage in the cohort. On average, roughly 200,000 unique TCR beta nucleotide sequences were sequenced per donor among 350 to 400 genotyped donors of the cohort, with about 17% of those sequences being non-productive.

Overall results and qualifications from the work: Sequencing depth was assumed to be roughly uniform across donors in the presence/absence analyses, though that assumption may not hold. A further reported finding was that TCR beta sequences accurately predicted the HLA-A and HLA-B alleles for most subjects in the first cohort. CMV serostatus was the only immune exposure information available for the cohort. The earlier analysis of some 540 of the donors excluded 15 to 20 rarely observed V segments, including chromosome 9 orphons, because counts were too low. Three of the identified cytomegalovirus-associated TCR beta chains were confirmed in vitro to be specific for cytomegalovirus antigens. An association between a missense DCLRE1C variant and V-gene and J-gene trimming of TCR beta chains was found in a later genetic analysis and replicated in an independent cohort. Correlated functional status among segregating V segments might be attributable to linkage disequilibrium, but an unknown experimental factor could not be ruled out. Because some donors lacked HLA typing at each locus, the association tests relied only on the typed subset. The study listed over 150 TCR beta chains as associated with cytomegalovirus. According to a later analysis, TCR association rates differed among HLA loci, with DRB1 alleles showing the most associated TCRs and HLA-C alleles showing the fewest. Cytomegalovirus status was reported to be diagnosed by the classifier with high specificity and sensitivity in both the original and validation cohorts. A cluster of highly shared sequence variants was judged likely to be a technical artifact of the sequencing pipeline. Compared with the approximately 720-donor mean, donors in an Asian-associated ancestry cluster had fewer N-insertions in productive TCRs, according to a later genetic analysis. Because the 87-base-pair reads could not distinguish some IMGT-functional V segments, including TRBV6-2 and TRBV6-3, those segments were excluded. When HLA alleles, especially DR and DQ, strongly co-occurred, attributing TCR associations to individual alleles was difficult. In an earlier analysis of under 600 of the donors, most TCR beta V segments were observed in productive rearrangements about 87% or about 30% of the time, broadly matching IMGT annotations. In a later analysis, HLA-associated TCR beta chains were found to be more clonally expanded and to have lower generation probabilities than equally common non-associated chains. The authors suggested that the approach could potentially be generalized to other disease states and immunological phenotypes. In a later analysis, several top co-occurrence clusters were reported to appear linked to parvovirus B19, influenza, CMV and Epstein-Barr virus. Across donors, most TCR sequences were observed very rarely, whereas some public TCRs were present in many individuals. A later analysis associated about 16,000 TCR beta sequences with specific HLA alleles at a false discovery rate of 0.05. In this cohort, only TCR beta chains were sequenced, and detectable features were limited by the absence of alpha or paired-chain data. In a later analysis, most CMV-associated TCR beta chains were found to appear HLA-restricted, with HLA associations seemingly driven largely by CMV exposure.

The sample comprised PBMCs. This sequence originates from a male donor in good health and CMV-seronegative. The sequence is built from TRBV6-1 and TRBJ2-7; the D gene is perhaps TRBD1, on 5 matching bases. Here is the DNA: TGTGCCAGCAGTTATGACAGAGACTACGAGCAGTACTTC. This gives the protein CASSYDRDYEQYF.